This T cell receptor (beta chain) is drawn from a study of a mutant IDH1 vaccine in newly diagnosed glioma. For the study at large: Before enrollment, patients got radiotherapy alone, temozolomide alone, or mostly the combination. Overall study findings and caveats: Altogether, roughly 93% of patients exhibited vaccine-induced immune responses. Pseudoprogression seemed unlinked to shifts in top peripheral T cell clonotypes.

Remarks on this clone: What it binds is unknown.

Assay: immunoSEQ multiplex PCR; the TCRdb copy retains only in-frame clones and omits some. The sample holds roughly 99,000 clones; about 90% are singletons and the top ten take 0.56%. There are 13 residues in the CDR3. J gave up 8 bases and V 6 bases, and 9 bases lay outside the gene matches. Per germline, CDR1 MNHNY and CDR2 SVGAGI (reference sequence). Described time point: baseline, week 1 (first vaccination visit). Stated treatment: pre-vaccination baseline after standard-of-care therapy. The starting material was PBMCs, obtained from a glioma patient treated with radiotherapy, temozolomide or both. This sequence was found in a woman aged 50 to 65 with glioma. The rearrangement uses TRBV6-6 and TRBJ1-1, with TRBD1 identical over 7 bases. The CDR3 nucleotides are TGTGCCAGCAGCTACATCAAGGACAGGGAAGCTTTCTTT. Protein product: CASSYIKDREAFF.